The clone carrying this T cell receptor (beta chain) has only a few counts. Its antigen is still unknown. These data belong to a study of CD8+CD57+ T cells in acquired aplastic anemia. Study details: The sorted CD4+ and CD8+ cells yielded an average roughly 3 ug of DNA. Read counts for CD4+ cells (from healthy donors) averaged about 10.8 million. General study findings and limits: In CD8+ cells, Simpson's diversity showed no significant difference between patients and controls.

The CDR3 is 13 residues long. Germline loops: CDR1 ENHRY, CDR2 SYGVKD. V shed 9 bases, J shed 5 bases, and the junction held 9 bases outside the gene matches. Template material for TCR beta VDJ and CDR3 profiling consisted of genomic DNA. Each CDR3 protein gets one entry after TCRdb re-called the reads with MiXCR. The data hold some 44,000 distinct CDR3 sequences, with 65% to 70% observed a single time. Source material: sorted CD4+, CD8+, or CD8+CD57+ T cells (not recorded which) from PBMCs. The chain is built from TRBV10-3 and TRBJ2-5; 7 bases line up with TRBD2. The receptor's source is a human donor in good health, serving as a control. CDR3 nucleotides: TGTGCCATTCACCGGGGGGAAGGGGAGACCCAGTACTTC. Encoded protein: CAIHRGEGETQYF.